The T cell receptor beta chain described here comes from a study of T-cell memory formation after mild COVID-19. As for the study in general: TCR clusters showed largely donor specificity.

The V gene end was trimmed by 5 bases and the J gene end by 4 bases; junction bases not matched to a gene: 8. CDR3 length: 14 residues. In germline, CDR1 is SGHTA, CDR2 FQGNSA. Study-level findings and limits: Cross-reactive memory seemingly joined, as some responding clones were found in pre-infection memory. CD4+ clones that contracted lay mainly in CM and EM; CD8+ ones lay in EMRA.

As to this clonotype: The antigen is undetermined.

Barcoded TCR alpha and TCR beta cDNA libraries with UMIs came from 5'RACE using constant-segment primers. From the 5' RACE reads, TCRdb called clonotypes with MiXCR, one entry per CDR3 protein. The top ten clones hold around 13% of a sample with fewer than 450,000 distinct CDR3 sequences, roughly 21% of them seen once. This receptor was obtained from an adult woman who had mild COVID-19 (a few samples of this study predate the infection). Cell type and time point are not known. The sequencing input was PBMCs or a T cell subset sorted from them (not recorded which). The chain combines TRBV7-2 with TRBJ2-7; 7 bases map to TRBD2. CDR3 loop: CASSPSGALYEQYF. CDR3 sequence (DNA): TGTGCCAGCAGCCCCAGCGGGGCACTTTACGAGCAGTACTTC.